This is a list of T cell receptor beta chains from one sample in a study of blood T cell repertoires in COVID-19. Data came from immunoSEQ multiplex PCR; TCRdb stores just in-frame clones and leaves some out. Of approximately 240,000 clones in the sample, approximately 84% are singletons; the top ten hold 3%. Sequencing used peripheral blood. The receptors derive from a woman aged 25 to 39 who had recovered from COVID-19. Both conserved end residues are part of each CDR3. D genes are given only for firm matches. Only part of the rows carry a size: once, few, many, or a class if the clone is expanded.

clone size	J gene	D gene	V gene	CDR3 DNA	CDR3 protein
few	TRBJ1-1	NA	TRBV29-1	TGCAGCGCCCGGTCAGGGCCTTCTCTTATGAACACTGAAGCTTTCTTT	CSARSGPSLMNTEAFF
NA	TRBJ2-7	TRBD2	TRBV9	TGTGCCAGCAGCCCCCCGGGGGGGGGTCACGAGCAGTACTTC	CASSPPGGGHEQYF
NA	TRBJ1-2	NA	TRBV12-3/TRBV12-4	TGTGCCAGCAGCACCACGGTGGGCTACACCTTC	CASSTTVGYTF
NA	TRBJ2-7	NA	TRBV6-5	TGTGCCAGCACCTTCAGTGGGGCCCACACGGATTCGCAGTACTTC	CASTFSGAHTDSQYF
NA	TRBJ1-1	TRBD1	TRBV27	TGTGCCAGCAGTCCCTCGCCCTACCGGGACAGGGGGCGGTCAGGTACTGAAGCTTTCTTT	CASSPSPYRDRGRSGTEAFF
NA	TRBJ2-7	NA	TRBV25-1	TGTGCCAGCAGTGAGTGGGGGCAAGACTACGAGCAGTACTTC	CASSEWGQDYEQYF
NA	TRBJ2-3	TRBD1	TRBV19	TGTGCCAGTACCATGTGGGGGACAGGGGCAGATACGCAGTATTTT	CASTMWGTGADTQYF
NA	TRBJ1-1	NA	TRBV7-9	TGTGCCAGCAGCTTAGAAGACAGCCTGAACACTGAAGCTTTCTTT	CASSLEDSLNTEAFF
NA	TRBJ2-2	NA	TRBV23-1	TGCGCCAGCAGTCGGGACACTAACACCGGGGAGCTGTTTTTT	CASSRDTNTGELFF
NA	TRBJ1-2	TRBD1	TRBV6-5	TGTGCCAGCATCCGGACAGGGGTGGGCTACACCTTC	CASIRTGVGYTF
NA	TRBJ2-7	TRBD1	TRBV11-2	TGTGCCAGCAGCTTAATCCAGGGGGCCCTCGACGAGCAGTACTTC	CASSLIQGALDEQYF
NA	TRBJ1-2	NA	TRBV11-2	TGTGCCAGCAGCCCTTACAGGGCAGCTAACTATGGCTACACCTTC	CASSPYRAANYGYTF
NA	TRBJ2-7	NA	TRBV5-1	TGCGCCAGCAGCTTAACCGCGGGGGCAGAAGAGCAGTACTTC	CASSLTAGAEEQYF
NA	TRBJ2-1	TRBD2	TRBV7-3	TGTGCCAGCAGCTTAGGACTAGATCGTGAGCAGTTCTTC	CASSLGLDREQFF
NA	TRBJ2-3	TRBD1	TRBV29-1	TGCAGCGTTGGGACAGGCTCTTATGTGGATACGCAGTATTTT	CSVGTGSYVDTQYF
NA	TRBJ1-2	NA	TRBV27	TGTGCCAGCAGTTTAGCCTCTTCGCTGAGGGGCTACACCTTC	CASSLASSLRGYTF
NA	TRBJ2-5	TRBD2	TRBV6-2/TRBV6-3	TGTGCCAGCAGTCCCCAGCGGGATCGGGTGACCCAGTACTTC	CASSPQRDRVTQYF
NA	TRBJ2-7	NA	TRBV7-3	TGTGCCAGCAGCTTAGGTCAGGGGACGGCCTACGAGCAGTACTTC	CASSLGQGTAYEQYF
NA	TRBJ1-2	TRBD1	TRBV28	TGTGCCAGCAGTTCCGGACAGGGAGTCCGCTATGGCTACACCTTC	CASSSGQGVRYGYTF
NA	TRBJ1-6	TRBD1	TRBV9	TGTGCCAGCAGCGTAGAGAAGGGGGGACAGTTTCACCATAATTCACCCCTCCACTTT	CASSVEKGGQFHHNSPLHF
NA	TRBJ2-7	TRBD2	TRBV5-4	TGTGCCAGCAGCTCCCGGAGCGGGAAGTCCTACGAGCAGTACTTC	CASSSRSGKSYEQYF
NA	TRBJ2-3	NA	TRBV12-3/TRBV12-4	TGTGCCAGCAGTCCCTTAACTAGTGATACGCAGTATTTT	CASSPLTSDTQYF
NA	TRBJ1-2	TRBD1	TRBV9	TGTGCCAGCAGCGCTTATACCAGGGGGGAAGGCTACACCTTC	CASSAYTRGEGYTF
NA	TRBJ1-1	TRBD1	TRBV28	TGTGCCAGCAGTTTGCTACAGGGGGCGCTGGGGTTTGAAGCTTTCTTT	CASSLLQGALGFEAFF
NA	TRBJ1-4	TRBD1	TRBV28	TGTGCCAGCAGTTCAGGGGGGCGCGCTAATGAAAAACTGTTTTTT	CASSSGGRANEKLFF
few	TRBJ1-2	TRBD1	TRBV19	TGTGCCAGTGCCCGGGCAGGGGGCGAGTATGGCTACACCTTC	CASARAGGEYGYTF
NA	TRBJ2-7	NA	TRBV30	TGTGCCTGGAGTCACTCCTACGAGCAGTACTTC	CAWSHSYEQYF
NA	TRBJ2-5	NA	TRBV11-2	TGTGCCAGCAGCGCAGGGGTTCAAGAGACCCAGTACTTC	CASSAGVQETQYF
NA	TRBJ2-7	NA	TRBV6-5	TGTGCCAGCAGTTTTTTGGGTCGGGGCTACGAGCAGTACTTC	CASSFLGRGYEQYF
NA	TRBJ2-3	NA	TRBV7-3	TGTGCCAGCAGCTTATCAGTGGTGACAGATACGCAGTATTTT	CASSLSVVTDTQYF
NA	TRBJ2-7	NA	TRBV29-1	TGCAGCGGTCAAGCGACAGGAACCCTTCTACCGACTCCTTTCCGACTACACTACGAGCAGTACTTC	CSGQATGTLLPTPFRLHYEQYF
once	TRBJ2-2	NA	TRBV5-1	TGCGCCAGCAGCTTCGGACATTTGGCCGGGGAGCTGTTTTTT	CASSFGHLAGELFF
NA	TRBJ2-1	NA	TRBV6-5	TGTGCCAGCAGTTACGGCATGTCTAGCCACAATGAGCAGTTCTTC	CASSYGMSSHNEQFF
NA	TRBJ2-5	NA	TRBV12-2	TGTGCAAGTCGCTTAACTGGACTAGCGGATAGAACCCAAGAGACCCAGTACTTC	CASRLTGLADRTQETQYF
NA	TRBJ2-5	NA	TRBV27	TGTGCCAGCAGTGGAGGAGAGACCCAGTACTTC	CASSGGETQYF
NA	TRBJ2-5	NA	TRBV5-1	TGCGCCAGCAGCAGTTTGTCGGGAGAGACCCAGTACTTC	CASSSLSGETQYF
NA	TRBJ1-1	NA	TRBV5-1	TGCGCCAGCAAAGACCAGGGCATGAACACTGAAGCTTTCTTT	CASKDQGMNTEAFF
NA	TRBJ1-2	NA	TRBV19	TGTGCCAGTAGTATACCGACGGAGCTGGACTACACCTTC	CASSIPTELDYTF
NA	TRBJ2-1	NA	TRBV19	TGTGCCAGTAGTATTGGGAGGCTGGGAAATGAGCAGTTCTTC	CASSIGRLGNEQFF
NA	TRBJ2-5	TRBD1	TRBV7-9	TGTGCCAGCAGCTTAGTGGGACAGGGGCTTAGAGAGACCCAGTACTTC	CASSLVGQGLRETQYF
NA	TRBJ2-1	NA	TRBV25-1	TGTGCCAGCAGTGAACAGGGGGGTCAGGGGTCCTACAATGAGCAGTTCTTC	CASSEQGGQGSYNEQFF
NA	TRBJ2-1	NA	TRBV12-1	TGTGCCAGCAGCTCCGCCGGACAGGGATTGGACAATGAGCAGTTCTTC	CASSSAGQGLDNEQFF
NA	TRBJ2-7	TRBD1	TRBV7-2	TGTGCCAGCAGTCGGGACAGGAACGAGATATACGAGCAGTACTTC	CASSRDRNEIYEQYF
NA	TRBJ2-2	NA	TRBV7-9	TGTGCCAGCAGATTATTGAGCGCCGGGGAGCTGTTTTTT	CASRLLSAGELFF
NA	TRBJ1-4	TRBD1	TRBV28	TGTGCCAGCAGTACCGGGACAGCTGAAAAACTGTTTTTT	CASSTGTAEKLFF
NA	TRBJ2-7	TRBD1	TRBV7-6	TGTGCCAGCAGCTTAGAGGACAGGGTCTCCTACGAGCAGTACTTC	CASSLEDRVSYEQYF
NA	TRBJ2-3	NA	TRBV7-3	TGTGCCAGCAGCTTAACCGGTACAGATACGCAGTATTTT	CASSLTGTDTQYF
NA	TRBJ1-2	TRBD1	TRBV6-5	TGTGCCAGCAGTTGGGACAGGGGAGCTGGTTCTAATGGCTACACCTTC	CASSWDRGAGSNGYTF
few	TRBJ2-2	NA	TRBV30	TGTGCCTGGAGTGTACTTCGTGAGGGGGAGCTGTTTTTT	CAWSVLREGELFF
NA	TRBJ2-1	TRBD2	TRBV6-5	TGTGCCAGCAGTTACTCGTTGATAGCGGGATACAATGAGCAGTTCTTC	CASSYSLIAGYNEQFF
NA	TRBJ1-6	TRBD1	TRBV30	TGTGCCTGGAAGCGCGGGACAGGCCCAAGAGATTCACCCCTCCACTTT	CAWKRGTGPRDSPLHF
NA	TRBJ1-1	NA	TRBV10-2	TGCGCCAGCAGTGGATTCGCAGGGATGAACACTGAAGCTTTCTTT	CASSGFAGMNTEAFF
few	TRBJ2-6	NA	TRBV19	TGTGCCACAACCGGCGGGTGGGCCAACGTCCTGACTTTC	CATTGGWANVLTF
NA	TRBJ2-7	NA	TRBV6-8	TGTGCCAGCAGTTACCATATCCGTCGCGGAGTATTCTACGAGCAGTACTTC	CASSYHIRRGVFYEQYF